The sample holds a few counts of the clone carrying this T cell receptor beta chain. What it recognizes is unknown. Using a J-beta primer mix together with a sample-barcoded 5' primer, a second PCR was run for roughly 7 to 12 cycles. Researchers report that a template-switch adaptor with 12 random nucleotides tagged each cDNA molecule. One entry per CDR3 protein results from TCRdb running MiXCR on the 5' RACE reads. The data contain 1.5 million to 1.8 million distinct CDR3 sequences, less than 45% of them singletons. The sample is drawn from a study of blood T cells in healthy people across ages. Looking at the study overall: Template switching captured about one barcoded beta molecule per two T cells.

The CDR3 covers 15 residues. The trim removed 1 base at V and 7 bases at J, leaving 8 bases unmatched. CDR1 is SGHTA, CDR2 FQGNSA, per germline. Study-wide findings and caveats: Roughly linear declines in TCR beta diversity per million T cells occurred with age. Observed TCR beta diversity showed a strong correlation with the percentage of naive T cells as measured by flow cytometry.

The receptor comes from a woman aged 18-30 years in good health. The chain uses TRBV7-2 and TRBJ2-7; 9 bases are shared with TRBD1. What was sequenced was blood. CDR3: CASSLVRPGQGEQYF. The CDR3 DNA sequence: TGTGCCAGCAGCTTAGTAAGGCCGGGACAGGGAGAGCAGTACTTC. Together with reference TRBV7-2 and TRBJ2-7, the CDR3 gives the full variable domain: GAGVSQSPSNKVTEKGKDVELRCDPISGHTALYWYRQSLGQGLEFLIYFQGNSAPDKSGLPSDRFSAERTGGSVSTLTIQRTQQEDSAVYLCASSLVRPGQGEQYFGPGTRLTVT.